One sample yielded the 27 T cell receptor beta chains listed below, sequenced in a study of T cell repertoires in cytomegalovirus infection. TCRdb recomputed calls from the reads with MiXCR, one row per CDR3 protein. Here the sample spans a few hundred thousand distinct CDR3 sequences, about a sixth being singletons. Sequencing used PBMCs. Receptor source: a human donor in good health (CMV status not recorded). Some clones in this sample may be carry-over from other donors' samples.

The V and J genes are TRBV2 and TRBJ2-2, with 7 bases aligning to TRBD2. The germline gives CDR1 SNHLY, CDR2 FYNNEI. Trimming took 8 bases from V and 3 from J; bases not matched to a gene: 6. The CDR3 sequence is 14 residues long. The CDR3 DNA sequence: TGTGCCAGCTGGCGGGAGAGGGACACCGGGGAGCTGTTTTTT. This gives the protein CASWRERDTGELFF.

The CDR3 bases are TGTGCCAGCAGTTACTCGGGCACAGATACGCAGTATTTT. It specifies CASSYSGTDTQYF. V usage is TRBV6-6 and J usage is TRBJ2-3; D gene ambiguous. V lost 0 bases to trimming and J lost 1 base, with 2 bases between them. Germline CDR1 MNHNY, CDR2 SVGAGI (reference sequence). The CDR3 covers 13 residues.

This clonotype was seen only a few times. This chain uses TRBV5-1 with TRBJ1-1; D not resolved. V lost 5 bases and J 0 bases, leaving 14 bases between the germline ends. This CDR3 contains 15 residues. Germline V CDR1 and CDR2: SGHRS, YFSETQ. CDR3 residues: CASSTIERMNTEAFF. CDR3 DNA sequence: TGCGCCAGCAGTACTATCGAGCGAATGAACACTGAAGCTTTCTTT.

This clonotype has more than one count but fewer than ten. This rearrangement joins TRBV19 to TRBJ1-4, with TRBD1 matching over 9 bases. V gave up 9 bases and J gave up 8 bases; unmatched junction bases: 7. From germline, CDR1 is LNHDA and CDR2 SQIVND (reference sequence). This CDR3 contains 13 residues. The CDR3 sequence is CASRRDRDEKLFF. The CDR3 DNA reads as TGTGCCAGCCGCCGGGACAGGGACGAAAAACTGTTTTTT.

This clonotype was picked up many times. The genes are TRBV7-2 and TRBJ2-5; D unclear. The V gene's germline CDR1 is SGHTA and CDR2 FQGNSA. The V end was cut by 5 bases, the J end by 5 bases, with 12 bases between. The CDR3 runs to 13 residues. CDR3 sequence reads: CASSPLGFETQYF. The DNA for the CDR3 is TGTGCCAGCAGCCCCTTGGGCTTCGAGACCCAGTACTTC.

This clonotype was seen many times. The chain recombines TRBV4-1 with TRBJ1-5; 7 bases align to TRBD1. V shed 1 base, J shed 5 bases, and the junction held 5 bases outside the gene matches. Germline loops: CDR1 MGHRA, CDR2 YSYEKL. CDR3 length: 15 amino acids. CDR3: CASSQGDRVDQPQHF. As DNA, the CDR3 is TGCGCCAGCAGCCAAGGCGACAGGGTGGATCAGCCCCAGCATTTT.

The table lists this clonotype with many counts. J is TRBJ2-1 and V is TRBV6-1; 16 nucleotides match TRBD2. Unmatched junction bases numbered 16, after V lost 6 bases and J lost 8 bases. Germline CDR1 reads MNHNS; CDR2 reads SASEGT. CDR3 length equals 19 residues. The CDR3 nucleotides read TGTGCCAGCAGACAACTTAACTACGGGACTAGCGGGAGGGCCGATGAGCAGTTCTTC. Protein sequence: CASRQLNYGTSGRADEQFF.

This clonotype has a handful of counts. The chain combines TRBV4-2 with TRBJ1-5; D is unclear. The CDR3 length is 14 residues. V lost 2 bases, J lost 5 bases, and 10 bases lay in between. Germline values: CDR1 LGHNA, CDR2 YNFKEQ. The DNA of the CDR3 is TGTGCCAGCAGCCAAAACGTCGTGGATCAGCCCCAGCATTTT. Translating gives CASSQNVVDQPQHF.

This clonotype was found many times. The V and J genes are TRBV7-2 and TRBJ1-5; D perhaps matches TRBD1 (5 bases). CDR1 and CDR2 from the germline V gene are SGHTA and FQGNSA. CDR3 length: 13 residues. Trimming removed 9 bases from V and 6 bases from J, with 15 bases in between. The CDR3 here is CASMVGRGQPQHF. The CDR3 coding sequence is TGTGCCAGTATGGTGGGGAGGGGTCAGCCCCAGCATTTT.

This rearrangement joins TRBV27 to TRBJ2-7; tentatively, D is TRBD2 (6 bases). V was shortened by 3 bases and J by 1 base, with 16 bases between the two germline ends. Germline-derived CDR1 and CDR2 are MNHEY and SMNVEV (reference sequence). This CDR3 spans 16 amino acids. CDR3 sequence: CASSFVGGERSYEQYF. In DNA, the CDR3 is TGTGCCAGCAGTTTCGTGGGAGGTGAACGGTCCTACGAGCAGTACTTC.

Regarding this clonotype: The junction departs from the called germline gene at one end, perhaps through a read error. The chain links TRBV10-3 to TRBJ2-7; TRBD2 aligns across 8 bases. Germline V gene data show CDR1 as ENHRY and CDR2 as SYGVKD. The CDR3 runs 11 residues. The CDR3 sequence: CVISGGGEQYF. The CDR3 DNA reads as TGTGTCATCAGCGGGGGAGGCGAGCAGTACTTC.

There are many counts of this clonotype. A junction boundary mismatches the germline segment, possibly from a read error. The rearrangement links TRBV5-1 to TRBJ2-7; unclear D gene. Germline values: CDR1 SGHRS, CDR2 YFSETQ. The CDR3 is 11 residues long. Written as DNA, the CDR3 is TGTGCCAGCAGCTTAGACTACGAGCAGTACTTC. Translated, it gives CASSLDYEQYF.

This clonotype showed up many times. This chain connects TRBV11-2 to TRBJ1-1, with D unresolved. V was pared by 6 bases and J by 0 bases, with 11 bases between. Germline V gene lookup returns CDR1 SGHAT and CDR2 FQNNGV. The CDR3 length is 14 residues. CDR3 amino acids: CASSHLPMNTEAFF. CDR3 DNA: TGTGCCAGCAGTCATTTACCCATGAACACTGAAGCTTTCTTT. The variable domain in full, completed from reference TRBV11-2 and TRBJ1-1, reads EAGVAQSPRYKIIEKRQSVAFWCNPISGHATLYWYQQILGQGPKLLIQFQNNGVVDDSQLPKDRFSAERLKGVDSTLKIQPAKLEDSAVYLCASSHLPMNTEAFFGQGTRLTVV.

The rearrangement links TRBV5-1 to TRBJ2-5, with 8 bases that match TRBD1. Germline lookup yields CDR1 SGHRS and CDR2 YFSETQ. The V and J ends lost 4 bases and 5 bases, in that order; junction bases with no gene match: 10. This CDR3 spans 15 amino acids. The CDR3, as DNA: TGCGCCAGCAGCGAGACAGGGGAGAGGGGGGAGACCCAGTACTTC. Translation: CASSETGERGETQYF.

The rearrangement joins TRBV20-1 to TRBJ2-5, with a weak D call TRBD1 (5 bases). With 5 bases removed from V and 1 base from J, the gap between germline ends came to 14 bases. The germline V gene encodes CDR1 DFQATT and CDR2 SNEGSKA (reference sequence). The CDR3 is made up of 14 amino acids. The CDR3 DNA reads TGCAGTGCTGCTGGGGCTACCGGCCAAGAGACCCAGTACTTC. Protein: CSAAGATGQETQYF.

Only a few counts were recorded for this clonotype. The chain has TRBV7-2 and TRBJ2-1; D gene ambiguous. V was cut by 5 bases and J by 3 bases, with 11 bases left in between. The CDR3 extends over 14 amino acids. CDR1 and CDR2 (germline): SGHTA, FQGNSA. The CDR3, as DNA: TGTGCCAGCAGCCGAAGAAGCCGCTACAATGAGCAGTTCTTC. The encoded protein is CASSRRSRYNEQFF.

This clonotype was counted many times. The chain has TRBV6-2 or TRBV6-3 and TRBJ1-1, with a tentative D call TRBD1 (5 bases). Trimming took 6 bases from V and 0 from J, leaving 11 bases between them. The CDR3 is 14 amino acids. From germline, CDR1 is MNHEY and CDR2 SVGEGT. CDR3 loop: CASRRGHLNTEAFF. CDR3 in DNA: TGTGCCAGCAGACGCGGACACTTGAACACTGAAGCTTTCTTT.

About this clonotype itself: Given the absence of the conserved phenylalanine or tryptophan at the CDR3 end, a read error is likely. The rearrangement links TRBV29-1 to TRBJ1-1; D might be TRBD1 (5 bases). This CDR3 contains 11 residues. Trimming left V 8 bases short and J 1 base short, with 8 bases between. Germline values: CDR1 SQVTM, CDR2 ANQGSEA. CDR3 protein: CSYRRNTEAFL. CDR3 bases: TGCAGCTACAGGAGGAACACTGAAGCTTTCCTT.

In its sample, this clonotype was seen a few times. V and J are TRBV28 and TRBJ2-7, with 8 bases lining up with TRBD2. Trimming removed 6 bases from V and 7 bases from J; junction bases left unmatched: 11. This CDR3 is built from 14 residues. Germline-derived CDR1 and CDR2 are MDHEN and SYDVKM. This chain's CDR3 is CASSLLAEFREQYF. CDR3 in DNA: TGTGCCAGCAGCCTACTAGCGGAGTTTCGTGAGCAGTACTTC.

There are many counts of this clonotype. The chain is built from TRBV7-2 and TRBJ1-5, with D hard to call. CDR1 and CDR2 from the germline V gene are SGHTA and FQGNSA. CDR3 length: 15 amino acids. The V end was cut by 6 bases, the J end by 0 bases, with 12 bases between. CDR3 residues: CASREGVYSNQPQHF. CDR3 DNA: TGTGCCAGCAGAGAGGGAGTGTATAGCAATCAGCCCCAGCATTTT.

This clonotype was seen once. This rearrangement joins TRBV7-2 to TRBJ2-7; D not resolved. CDR1 is SGHTA and CDR2 is FQGNSA in the germline V gene. The V end lost 6 bases, the J end lost 5 bases, and 8 bases lay between the germline ends. The CDR3 has 11 amino acids. The CDR3 protein is CASSPGDEQYF. DNA for the CDR3: TGTGCCAGCAGTCCCGGCGACGAGCAGTACTTC.

This clonotype was counted only a few times. The rearrangement joins TRBV12-3 or TRBV12-4 to TRBJ2-1; D uncertain. The CDR3 is 13 residues long. Trimming took 1 base from V and 15 from J, leaving 16 bases between them. CDR3 region: CASSLGVLGVRFF. CDR3 coding DNA: TGTGCCAGCAGTTTAGGCGTGCTCGGTGTACGGTTCTTC.

This clonotype appeared many times. The V gene is TRBV12-3 or TRBV12-4, the J gene TRBJ2-1, with TRBD2 as a possible D gene (5 bases). Trimming removed 6 bases at V and 6 bases at J, with 12 bases between. The CDR3 runs 13 residues. DNA of the CDR3: TGTGCCAGCAGATCACTAGGAAGCAATGAGCAGTTCTTC. Protein: CASRSLGSNEQFF.

This clonotype occurred many times. V gene TRBV7-2 combines with J gene TRBJ1-2; no firm D call. The V end lost 5 bases, the J end lost 7 bases, and 26 bases lay between the germline ends. The CDR3 is 17 amino acids. Per the germline V gene, CDR1 is SGHTA and CDR2 is FQGNSA. CDR3 sequence reads: CASSQDPLGILEGGYTF. Written as DNA, the CDR3 is TGTGCCAGCAGCCAAGATCCCTTGGGGATCCTGGAGGGTGGCTACACCTTC.

In its sample, this clonotype was seen a few times. V usage is TRBV4-1 and J usage is TRBJ1-3; a possible D gene is TRBD1 (5 bases). V dropped 3 bases and J dropped 2 bases, with 8 bases sitting between them. The CDR3 sequence is 14 residues long. Germline CDR1 MGHRA, CDR2 YSYEKL. CDR3 in DNA: TGCGCCAGCAGCCATCGACAGCCTGGAAACACCATATATTTT. Translated, it gives CASSHRQPGNTIYF.

Many counts were recorded for this clonotype. The J gene is TRBJ2-7, the V gene TRBV7-8; D remains ambiguous. CDR3 size: 13 residues. Germline V lookup: CDR1 SGHVS, CDR2 FQNEAQ. Trimming removed 5 bases at V and 3 bases at J, with 11 bases between. CDR3: CASSLSLNYEQYF. In DNA, the CDR3 is TGTGCCAGCAGCCTGTCACTAAACTACGAGCAGTACTTC.

This chain links TRBV12-3 or TRBV12-4 with TRBJ1-3; no firm D call. This CDR3 is built from 18 residues. Trimming shortened V by 3 bases and J by 0 bases, and 18 bases separated the two germline ends. In nucleotides, the CDR3 is TGTGCCAGCAGTTTTCGGTCTATAGGTGTGGGCTCTGGAAACACCATATATTTT. This sequence encodes CASSFRSIGVGSGNTIYF.